This entry concerns a single T cell receptor beta chain. This CDR3 is also generated by other DNA sequences in the sample. The CDR3 runs to 13 residues. Per the germline V gene, CDR1 is LNHDA and CDR2 is SQIVND (reference sequence). V lost 3 bases, J lost 4 bases, and 10 bases lay in between. Method: immunoSEQ multiplex PCR; TCRdb's copy keeps in-frame clones and lacks some. The table has a few million clones, over 85% seen once. This specimen comes from a study of shared clonotypes between healthy human individuals. This chain uses TRBV19 with TRBJ2-7, with D tentatively TRBD1 (6 bases). Sequencing was done on a sample of naive CD4+ T cells from PBMCs. Subset described: CD45RA+ positively selected. The TCR sequence derives from a man younger than 35 in good health. Some clones in this sample may be carry-over from other donors' samples. CDR3 in amino acids: CASSIGQGYEQYF. The CDR3 coding sequence is TGTGCCAGTAGTATTGGTCAGGGGTACGAGCAGTACTTC.